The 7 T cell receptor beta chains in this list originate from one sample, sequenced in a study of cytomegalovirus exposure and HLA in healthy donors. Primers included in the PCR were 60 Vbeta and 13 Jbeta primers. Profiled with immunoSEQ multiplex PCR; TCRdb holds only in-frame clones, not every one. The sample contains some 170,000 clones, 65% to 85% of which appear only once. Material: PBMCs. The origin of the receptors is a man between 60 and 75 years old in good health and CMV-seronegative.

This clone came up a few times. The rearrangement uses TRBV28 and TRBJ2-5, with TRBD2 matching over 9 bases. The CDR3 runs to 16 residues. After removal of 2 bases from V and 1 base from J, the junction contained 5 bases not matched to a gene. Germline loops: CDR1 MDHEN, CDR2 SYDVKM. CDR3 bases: TGTGCCAGCAGTTTACGCGGGGGGGCCGGCCAAGAGACCCAGTACTTC. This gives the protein CASSLRGGAGQETQYF.

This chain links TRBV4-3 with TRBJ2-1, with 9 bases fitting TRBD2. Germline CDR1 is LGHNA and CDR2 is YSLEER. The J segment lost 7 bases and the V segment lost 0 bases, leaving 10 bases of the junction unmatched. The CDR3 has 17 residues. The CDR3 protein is CASSQDRAGGPANEQFF. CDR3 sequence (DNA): TGCGCCAGCAGCCAAGATAGGGCGGGGGGGCCGGCTAATGAGCAGTTCTTC.

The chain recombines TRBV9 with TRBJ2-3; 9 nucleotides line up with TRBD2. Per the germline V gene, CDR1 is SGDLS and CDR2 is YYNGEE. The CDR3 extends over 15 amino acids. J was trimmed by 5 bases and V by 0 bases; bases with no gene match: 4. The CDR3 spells CASSVGLAVGDTQYF. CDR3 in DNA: TGTGCCAGCAGCGTAGGACTAGCGGTAGGAGATACGCAGTATTTT.

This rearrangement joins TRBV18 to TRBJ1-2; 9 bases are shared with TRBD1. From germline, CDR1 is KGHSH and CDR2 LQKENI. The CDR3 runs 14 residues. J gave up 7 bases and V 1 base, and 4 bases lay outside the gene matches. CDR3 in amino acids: CASSPLTGQGGYTF. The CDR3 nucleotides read TGTGCCAGCTCACCACTGACGGGACAGGGTGGCTACACCTTC. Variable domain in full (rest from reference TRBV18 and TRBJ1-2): NAGVMQNPRHLVRRRGQEARLRCSPMKGHSHVYWYRQLPEEGLKFMVYLQKENIIDESGMPKERFSAEFPKEGPSILRIQQVVRGDSAAYFCASSPLTGQGGYTFGSGTRLTVV.

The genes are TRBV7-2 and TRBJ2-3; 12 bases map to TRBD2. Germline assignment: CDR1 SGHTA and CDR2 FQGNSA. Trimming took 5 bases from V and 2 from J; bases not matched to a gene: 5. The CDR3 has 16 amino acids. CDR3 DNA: TGTGCCAGCAGCCAACGACTAGCGGGAGTCACAGATACGCAGTATTTT. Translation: CASSQRLAGVTDTQYF.

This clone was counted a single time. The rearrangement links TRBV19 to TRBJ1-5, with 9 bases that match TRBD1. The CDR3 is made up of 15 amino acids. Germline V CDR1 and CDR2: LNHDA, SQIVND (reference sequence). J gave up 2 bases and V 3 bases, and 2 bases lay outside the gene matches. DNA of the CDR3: TGTGCCAGTAGTATTTGGACAGGGGGCAATCAGCCCCAGCATTTT. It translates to CASSIWTGGNQPQHF.

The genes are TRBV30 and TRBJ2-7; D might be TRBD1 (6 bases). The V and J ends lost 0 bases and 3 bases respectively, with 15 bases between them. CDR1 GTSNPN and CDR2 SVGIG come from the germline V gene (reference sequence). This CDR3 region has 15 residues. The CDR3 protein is CAWSVLGAGDYEQYF. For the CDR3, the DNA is TGTGCCTGGAGTGTACTGGGGGCTGGGGACTACGAGCAGTACTTC.